The rows below give T cell receptor beta chains drawn from one sample of a study of CD8+CD57+ T cells in acquired aplastic anemia. Each CDR3 protein is one row after TCRdb ran MiXCR on the reads. The sample holds roughly 120,000 distinct CDR3 sequences, about 60% seen once. The sample taken for sequencing was sorted CD4+, CD8+, or CD8+CD57+ T cells (not recorded which) from PBMCs. The receptors shown here come from a human donor with aplastic anemia. CDR3s include the opening cysteine and the closing phenylalanine or tryptophan. Each record gives: D gene, J gene, V gene, CDR3 length, clone size, CDR3 protein, CDR3 DNA. The D gene is left open where the match is weak. Clone size is stated in some rows and not others, as once, few, many or a class when expanded.

- | TRBJ2-1 | TRBV29-1 | 13 | once | CSVSRVSYNEQFF | TGCAGCGTTAGCAGGGTCTCCTACAATGAGCAGTTCTTC
- | TRBJ1-4 | TRBV10-3 | 15 | - | CAISEAGQTNEKLFF | TGTGCCATCAGTGAGGCGGGCCAGACTAATGAAAAACTGTTTTTT
- | TRBJ2-7 | TRBV10-1 | 15 | few | CASSEVGGGPYEQYF | TGCGCCAGCAGTGAGGTCGGCGGGGGCCCCTACGAGCAGTACTTC
- | TRBJ2-3 | TRBV24-1 | 11 | few | CATSEADTQYF | TGTGCCACCAGTGAGGCAGATACGCAGTATTTT
TRBD1 | TRBJ1-2 | TRBV6-1 | 17 | - | CASSPHDRAPTNYGYTF | TGTGCCAGCAGTCCCCACGACAGGGCACCAACTAACTATGGCTACACCTTC
TRBD2 | TRBJ2-3 | TRBV29-1 | 14 | - | CSTPGLVGGDTQYF | TGCAGCACTCCGGGACTAGTGGGAGGAGATACGCAGTATTTT
- | TRBJ2-7 | TRBV6-6 | 16 | many | CASSYSSLRGSNEQYF | TGTGCCAGCAGTTACTCGAGTTTGCGGGGATCGAACGAGCAGTACTTC
- | TRBJ2-7 | TRBV7-9 | 11 | - | CASSLRNEQYF | TGTGCCAGCAGCTTGAGGAACGAGCAGTACTTC
TRBD1 | TRBJ1-1 | TRBV20-1 | 14 | - | CSATRTGGNTEAFF | TGCAGTGCTACAAGGACAGGGGGGAACACTGAAGCTTTCTTT
- | TRBJ2-7 | TRBV5-1 | 16 | - | CASSLEASAGFDGQYF | TGCGCCAGCAGCTTGGAAGCTAGCGCCGGCTTTGACGGGCAGTACTTC
- | TRBJ2-5 | TRBV15 | 12 | once | CATSRDQGTQYF | TGTGCCACCAGCAGAGATCAGGGGACCCAGTACTTC
TRBD2 | TRBJ2-3 | TRBV15 | 17 | - | CATSRDPSGAMADTQYF | TGTGCCACCAGCAGAGATCCTAGCGGGGCCATGGCGGATACGCAGTATTTT
- | TRBJ2-7 | TRBV12-3/TRBV12-4 | 15 | many | CASSLFGGGAYEQYF | TGTGCCAGCAGTTTATTCGGCGGGGGCGCCTACGAGCAGTACTTC
- | TRBJ2-2 | TRBV10-3 | 17 | - | CASSEGSGGVGTGELFF | TGTGCCAGCAGTGAAGGGTCGGGGGGCGTGGGCACCGGGGAGCTGTTTTTT
TRBD1 | TRBJ2-7 | TRBV11-1 | 19 | - | CASSSPGQGAIRAMYEQYF | TGTGCCAGCAGCTCACCGGGACAGGGGGCAATACGGGCTATGTACGAGCAGTACTTC
- | TRBJ1-1 | TRBV6-4 | 15 | - | CASSDRGSLGQMAFF | TGTGCCAGCAGTGACAGGGGCAGTCTGGGTCAAATGGCTTTCTTT
- | TRBJ2-5 | TRBV7-8 | 17 | - | CASSLGERASNQETQYF | TGTGCCAGCAGCTTAGGGGAGCGGGCTTCGAACCAAGAGACCCAGTACTTC
TRBD2 | TRBJ2-1 | TRBV4-1 | 20 | - | CASSQDFGLAGAGSYNEQFF | TGCGCCAGCAGCCAAGATTTCGGCCTAGCGGGGGCTGGCTCCTACAATGAGCAGTTCTTC
- | TRBJ2-5 | TRBV9 | 14 | few | CASSVEAGNQPQYF | TGTGCCAGCAGCGTAGAAGCAGGGAATCAGCCCCAGTACTTC
- | TRBJ1-1 | TRBV7-3 | 13 | few | CASSRTTNTEAFF | TGTGCCAGCAGCCGAACCACGAACACTGAAGCTTTCTTT
TRBD2 | TRBJ2-7 | TRBV15 | 14 | many | CATSTGTSGSGQYF | TGTGCCACCAGCACCGGGACTAGCGGGAGCGGGCAGTACTTC
TRBD1 | TRBJ1-5 | TRBV19 | 16 | - | CASSIADRYRNQPQHF | TGTGCCAGTAGTATTGCGGACAGGTATCGCAATCAGCCCCAGCATTTT
TRBD2 | TRBJ2-3 | TRBV20-1 | 14 | - | CSAPLAGVVDTQYF | TGCAGTGCACCACTAGCGGGAGTTGTAGATACGCAGTATTTT
TRBD2 | TRBJ2-6 | TRBV7-8 | 17 | many | CASSHVAGGNGANVLTF | TGTGCCAGCAGCCACGTAGCGGGAGGGAACGGGGCCAACGTCCTGACTTTC